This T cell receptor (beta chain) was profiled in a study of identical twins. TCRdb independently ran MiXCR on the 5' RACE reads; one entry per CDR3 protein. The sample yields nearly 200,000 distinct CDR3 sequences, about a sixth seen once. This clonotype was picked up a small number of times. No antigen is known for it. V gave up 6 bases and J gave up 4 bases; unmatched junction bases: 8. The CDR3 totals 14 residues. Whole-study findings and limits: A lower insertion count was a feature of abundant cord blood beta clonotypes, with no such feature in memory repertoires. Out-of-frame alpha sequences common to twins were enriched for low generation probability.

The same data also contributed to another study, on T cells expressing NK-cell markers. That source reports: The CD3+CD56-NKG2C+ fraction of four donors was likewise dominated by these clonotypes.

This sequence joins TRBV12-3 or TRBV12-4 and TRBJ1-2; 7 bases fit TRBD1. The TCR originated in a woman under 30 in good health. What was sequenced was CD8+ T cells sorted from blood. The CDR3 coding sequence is TGTGCCAGCAGCAGTACCGGGACAGTCTATGGCTACACCTTC. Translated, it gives CASSSTGTVYGYTF.